Shown below are 17 T cell receptor beta chains from a single sample sequenced in a study of OX40 agonist ivuxolimab in advanced cancers. Generated by immunoSEQ multiplex PCR, the TCRdb table keeps only in-frame clones and is missing some. This sample has 37,000 or so clones; roughly 78% occur once, and the top ten carry under 2%. Sequenced material: CD4+ or CD8+ T cells sorted from blood, taken in a trial of the OX40 agonist ivuxolimab. These receptors all stem from an adult with an advanced solid tumor such as melanoma, head and neck, liver or kidney cancer.

The V call is TRBV29-1, the J call TRBJ2-3; D might be TRBD1 or TRBD2, each matching 6 bases. From germline, CDR1 is SQVTM and CDR2 ANQGSEA. The CDR3 length is 14 residues. V dropped 6 bases and J dropped 1 base, with 14 bases sitting between them. CDR3 sequence (DNA): TGCAGCGTCGGGGGCGGAAGTGGCACAGATACGCAGTATTTT. This gives the protein CSVGGGSGTDTQYF.

This chain connects TRBV5-4 to TRBJ2-5; 16 nucleotides agree with TRBD2. Germline loops: CDR1 SGHNT, CDR2 YYREEE (reference sequence). The CDR3 extends over 17 amino acids. Trimming removed 4 bases from V and 1 base from J; junction bases left unmatched: 4. CDR3 sequence: CASSPGLAGGTQETQYF. CDR3 coding DNA: TGTGCCAGCAGCCCGGGACTAGCGGGAGGGACCCAAGAGACCCAGTACTTC.

This clone was seen more than once but under ten times. The V and J genes are TRBV14 and TRBJ2-5, with D unclear. The CDR3 spans 14 residues. Germline CDR1 is SGHDN and CDR2 is FVKESK. The V gene lost 1 base and the J gene lost 5 bases, with 11 bases spanning the gap. The CDR3 DNA reads as TGTGCCAGCAGCCAAGGCCTAGGATTCGAGACCCAGTACTTC. Its protein product is CASSQGLGFETQYF.

The gene calls are TRBV7-6 and TRBJ2-7; D is unresolved. V was pared by 1 base and J by 0 bases, with 13 bases between. CDR3 length equals 16 residues. Germline loops: CDR1 SGHVS, CDR2 FNYEAQ. This CDR3 reads CASSLEGPGGSYEQYF. In DNA, the CDR3 is TGTGCCAGCAGCTTAGAAGGGCCCGGCGGCTCCTACGAGCAGTACTTC. The complete variable domain, with remaining parts taken from reference TRBV7-6 and TRBJ2-7, reads GAGVSQSPRYKVTKRGQDVALRCDPISGHVSLYWYRQALGQGPEFLTYFNYEAQQDKSGLPNDRFSAERPEGSISTLTIQRTEQRDSAMYRCASSLEGPGGSYEQYFGPGTRLTVT.

The V and J genes are TRBV28 and TRBJ2-7; D uncertain. Germline V CDR1 and CDR2: MDHEN, SYDVKM. V shed 5 bases and J shed 5 bases, with 16 bases lying between them. This CDR3 has 14 residues. The CDR3 coding sequence is TGTGCCAGCAGTCCCCCCTCAGAGTACCACGAGCAGTACTTC. Its protein is CASSPPSEYHEQYF.

The rearrangement links TRBV9 to TRBJ2-3; TRBD2 is a possible D gene (6 bases). Trimming left V 0 bases short and J 4 bases short, with 15 bases between. The CDR3 length is 16 residues. Germline V CDR1 and CDR2: SGDLS, YYNGEE. As DNA, the CDR3 is TGTGCCAGCAGCGTAGTGGGGGGAGATCTCCCAGATACGCAGTATTTT. It translates to CASSVVGGDLPDTQYF.

The rearrangement joins TRBV5-1 to TRBJ2-7, with 10 bases aligning to TRBD1. The germline CDR1 and CDR2 sequences are SGHRS and YFSETQ. V shed 0 bases and J 2 bases; nucleotides not matched to a gene: 5. This CDR3 comprises 16 residues. The CDR3 DNA reads as TGCGCCAGCAGCTTGGTCTGGACAGGGGGGCCCTACGAGCAGTACTTC. Translation: CASSLVWTGGPYEQYF.

This chain joins TRBV4-1 and TRBJ2-5, with D tentatively TRBD1 or TRBD2 (5 bases each). Trimming removed 0 bases from V and 2 bases from J, with 16 bases in between. CDR1 MGHRA and CDR2 YSYEKL come from the germline V gene. This CDR3 is 17 amino acids long. CDR3 DNA: TGCGCCAGCAGCCAAGACCCCTCCGGGGCTCAACAAGAGACCCAGTACTTC. Amino acids: CASSQDPSGAQQETQYF.

This chain joins TRBV2 and TRBJ2-3; D call uncertain. Germline V lookup: CDR1 SNHLY, CDR2 FYNNEI. V lost 3 bases to trimming and J lost 1 base, with 11 bases between them. The CDR3 is made up of 15 amino acids. The CDR3 sequence is CASSDIQWGTDTQYF. CDR3 bases: TGTGCCAGCAGTGATATCCAGTGGGGCACAGATACGCAGTATTTT.

This chain connects TRBV5-1 to TRBJ2-6, with a possible D match to TRBD2 (5 bases). The CDR3 length is 13 residues. With 7 bases removed from V and 3 bases from J, the gap between germline ends came to 8 bases. Germline V gene sequence: CDR1 SGHRS, CDR2 YFSETQ. As DNA, the CDR3 is TGCGCCAGCCGGGCGGGTGGGGCCAACGTCCTGACTTTC. Translating gives CASRAGGANVLTF.

V is TRBV30 and J is TRBJ2-2; TRBD1 agrees at 10 bases. The V gene's germline CDR1 is GTSNPN and CDR2 SVGIG (reference sequence). This CDR3 region has 14 residues. The V and J ends lost 5 bases and 6 bases, in that order; junction bases with no gene match: 6. CDR3 sequence (DNA): TGTGCCTGGGGCGGGACAGGGGTTTCCGGGGAGCTGTTTTTT. Translation gives CAWGGTGVSGELFF.

This CDR3 is CASTKQGPRGEQYF. The DNA for the CDR3 is TGTGCCAGCACCAAACAGGGCCCGAGGGGCGAGCAGTACTTC. This chain joins TRBV28 and TRBJ2-7, with TRBD1 as a possible D gene (6 bases). CDR1 is MDHEN and CDR2 is SYDVKM in the germline V gene. The CDR3 is 14 residues long. The V end lost 7 bases, the J end lost 6 bases, and 19 bases lay between the germline ends.

This sequence joins TRBV4-2 and TRBJ1-5; 10 nucleotides match TRBD1. The CDR3 loop spans 16 amino acids. V lost 2 bases to trimming and J lost 2 bases; unmatched junction nucleotides: 3. CDR1 and CDR2 (germline): LGHNA, YNFKEQ. The CDR3 sequence is CASSQPGTGGNQPQHF. CDR3 nucleotides: TGTGCCAGCAGCCAACCCGGGACAGGGGGCAATCAGCCCCAGCATTTT.

The J gene is TRBJ1-4, the V gene TRBV30; D gene ambiguous. CDR1 is GTSNPN and CDR2 is SVGIG in the germline V gene (reference sequence). Trimming pared 2 bases from V and 5 bases from J, leaving 9 bases between. The CDR3 has 13 amino acids. DNA for the CDR3: TGTGCCTGGAGTCCAGTACGAAATGAAAAACTGTTTTTT. It encodes CAWSPVRNEKLFF.

The chain couples TRBV28 to TRBJ2-7; D is uncertain. CDR3 size: 12 residues. Trimming shortened V by 6 bases and J by 4 bases, and 10 bases separated the two germline ends. The germline CDR1 and CDR2 sequences are MDHEN and SYDVKM. The CDR3: CASRHQKYEQYF. The CDR3 nucleotides are TGTGCCAGCAGACATCAAAAGTACGAGCAGTACTTC.

The rearrangement uses TRBV19 and TRBJ2-7; the match to TRBD1 covers 10 bases. Unmatched junction bases numbered 4, after V lost 6 bases and J lost 2 bases. CDR3 size: 14 residues. Germline CDR1 reads LNHDA; CDR2 reads SQIVND (reference sequence). The CDR3 loop is CASRLGQGAYEQYF. The CDR3, as DNA: TGTGCCAGTAGACTCGGACAGGGGGCCTACGAGCAGTACTTC. Together with reference TRBV19 and TRBJ2-7, the CDR3 gives the full variable domain: DGGITQSPKYLFRKEGQNVTLSCEQNLNHDAMYWYRQDPGQGLRLIYYSQIVNDFQKGDIAEGYSVSREKKESFPLTVTSAQKNPTAFYLCASRLGQGAYEQYFGPGTRLTVT.

The chain joins TRBV4-2 to TRBJ2-5, with unresolved D. The assigned J gene may be wrong: the sequence end matches TRBJ2-7 better. CDR1 and CDR2 (germline): LGHNA, YNFKEQ. The CDR3 sequence is 15 residues long. CDR3 coding DNA: TGTGCCAGCAGCCAAGGGGCTACCCGAATGTACGAGCAGTACTTC. Amino acids: CASSQGATRMYEQYF.